This T cell receptor (beta chain) was recorded in a study of OX40 agonist ivuxolimab in advanced cancers. Study background: Patients in dose escalation had liver, melanoma, kidney or head and neck cancers.

The data were produced by immunoSEQ multiplex PCR, yet TCRdb's version contains in-frame clones alone and is incomplete. The sample holds 65,000 to 80,000 clones, around 86% seen once. The CDR3 runs to 15 residues. V lost 5 bases to trimming and J lost 0 bases, with 11 bases between them. This receptor was obtained from an adult with an advanced solid tumor such as melanoma, head and neck, liver or kidney cancer. The V call is TRBV7-1, the J call TRBJ1-3; D call uncertain. TRBV7-1 is recorded as an ORF, its role being uncertain. Sequencing was performed on CD4+ or CD8+ T cells sorted from blood, taken in a trial of the OX40 agonist ivuxolimab. The CDR3 coding sequence is TGTGCCAGCAGCCAGCCCTTTAGCTCTGGAAACACCATATATTTT. Amino acid sequence: CASSQPFSSGNTIYF.